In this sample, the clone carrying this TCR beta chain turned up many times. One end of the junction is discordant with germline, which a read error may explain. CDR1 and CDR2 (germline): SGHKS, YYEKEE (reference sequence). This CDR3 spans 12 amino acids. This sample is part of a study of T-cell reconstitution after alpha-beta-depleted transplantation in children. The authors prepared the TCRbeta library with unique molecular identifiers. MiXCR, applied by TCRdb to the PCR reads, yields one record per CDR3 protein. The sample includes 150,000 to 250,000 distinct CDR3 sequences, approximately 14% of them seen just once.

The J gene is TRBJ1-1, the V gene TRBV5-5; D unresolved. This receptor was obtained from a human donor who donated a stem cell graft to a child with acute lymphoblastic leukemia. The specimen was PBMCs from the stem cell graft donor, collected from the stem cell graft. The CDR3 spells CASSLSLRSWDF. DNA for the CDR3: TGTGCCAGCAGCTTGTCACTGAGGAGTTGGGACTTT.